Following are 10 T cell receptor beta chains from one sample sequenced in a study of CD4 T cell repertoires in COVID-19. Sequencing was done directly on freshly isolated, uncultured memory T cells. Sequencing used immunoSEQ multiplex PCR; TCRdb keeps in-frame clones, though not all of them. The repertoire includes around 22,000 clones, around 90% of them detected once, and about 0.6% sits in the top ten. The material was central memory CD4+ T cells from blood, obtained before the COVID-19 pandemic. Every receptor here comes from a human donor who had COVID-19.

This chain connects TRBV5-1 to TRBJ2-2, with D perhaps matching TRBD2 (5 bases). Between the trimmed V and J ends, which lost 0 bases and 3 bases, there was a span of 9 bases. The CDR3 contains 15 residues. Germline CDR1 and CDR2: SGHRS and YFSETQ. CDR3: CASSLAGLHTGELFF. CDR3 nucleotide sequence: TGCGCCAGCAGCTTGGCCGGACTGCACACCGGGGAGCTGTTTTTT.

The J gene is TRBJ2-7, the V gene TRBV7-3, with D possibly matching TRBD1 (6 bases). With 4 bases removed from V and 4 bases from J, the gap between germline ends came to 17 bases. From germline, CDR1 is SGHTA and CDR2 FQGTGA. The CDR3 has 15 amino acids. CDR3 DNA sequence: TGTGCCAGCAGCTCCCAGACAGGCGAACAGTACGAGCAGTACTTC. It is translated as CASSSQTGEQYEQYF.

The chain is built from TRBV11-2 and TRBJ2-1, with 7 nucleotides matching TRBD2. The CDR3 extends over 16 amino acids. CDR1 and CDR2 from the germline V gene are SGHAT and FQNNGV. The V gene end was trimmed by 4 bases and the J gene end by 0 bases; junction bases not matched to a gene: 6. CDR3 nucleotide sequence: TGTGCCAGCAGCTCATTGAAGCGGGGCTCCTACAATGAGCAGTTCTTC. Translating it yields CASSSLKRGSYNEQFF.

The chain combines TRBV27 with TRBJ1-1; 8 bases are a match to TRBD1. CDR1 is MNHEY and CDR2 is SMNVEV in the germline V gene (reference sequence). The CDR3 consists of 13 residues. With 7 bases clipped from V and 4 bases from J, the junction kept 5 bases outside the gene matches. CDR3 nucleotides: TGTGCCAGCACCTGGACAGGGTCCACTGAAGCTTTCTTT. As protein: CASTWTGSTEAFF.

The chain is built from TRBV29-1 and TRBJ2-5, with TRBD1 identical over 8 bases. This CDR3 has 13 amino acids. V lost 7 bases, J lost 2 bases, and 6 bases stayed unmatched. Per germline, CDR1 SQVTM and CDR2 ANQGSEA. The CDR3 DNA is TGCAGCGGAGGGACAGGAGCTCAAGAGACCCAGTACTTC. Translated, it gives CSGGTGAQETQYF.

The chain uses TRBV19 and TRBJ2-2; TRBD1 matches 7 bases. Looked up from germline, CDR1 is LNHDA and CDR2 is SQIVND (reference sequence). The CDR3 runs 15 residues. The J segment lost 0 bases and the V segment lost 7 bases, leaving 5 bases of the junction unmatched. The CDR3: CASTTGVANTGELFF. The CDR3 DNA reads as TGTGCCAGTACCACAGGGGTCGCGAACACCGGGGAGCTGTTTTTT.

This chain connects TRBV6-5 to TRBJ1-1; perhaps TRBD1 as D (5 bases). Looked up from germline, CDR1 is MNHEY and CDR2 is SVGAGI. The CDR3 covers 13 residues. With 5 bases removed from V and 1 base from J, the gap between germline ends came to 8 bases. The CDR3 DNA is TGTGCCAGCAGTAAACAGGAGAACACTGAAGCTTTCTTT. Its translation is CASSKQENTEAFF.

The rearrangement joins TRBV2 to TRBJ1-4; unclear D gene. The germline CDR1 and CDR2 sequences are SNHLY and FYNNEI. The V and J ends lost 2 bases and 4 bases respectively, with 14 bases between them. CDR3 length: 16 residues. CDR3 region: CASSERRARYNEKLFF. The CDR3, as DNA: TGTGCCAGCAGTGAAAGGAGGGCCCGCTATAATGAAAAACTGTTTTTT.

The V and J genes are TRBV5-1 and TRBJ2-2; D possibly corresponds to TRBD1 (6 bases). The CDR3 contains 13 residues. The V end lost 7 bases, the J end lost 1 base, and 8 bases lay between the germline ends. Germline V CDR1 and CDR2: SGHRS, YFSETQ. CDR3 sequence (DNA): TGCGCCAGCCTGGGACAGAACACCGGGGAGCTGTTTTTT. It yields the protein CASLGQNTGELFF.

The rearrangement uses TRBV5-4 and TRBJ2-7; 11 bases align to TRBD1. This CDR3 is built from 15 residues. Germline trimming cut 1 base from V and 3 bases from J; bases unmatched to any gene: 3. Germline V gene data show CDR1 as SGHNT and CDR2 as YYREEE (reference sequence). For the CDR3, the DNA is TGTGCCAGCAGCTTGAAAGGGACAGGGGGCTACGAGCAGTACTTC. Translated: CASSLKGTGGYEQYF.